These 16 T cell receptor beta chains share one sample of origin, sequenced in a study of Ad26.COV2.S vaccination and SARS-CoV-2 variants. Some clones are missing from TCRdb's copy, which holds only in-frame ones; the method was immunoSEQ multiplex PCR. The repertoire holds around 140,000 clones, with 86% as singletons. The specimen comprised peripheral blood, sampled after recovery from COVID-19. The receptors here all came from a human donor who had recovered from COVID-19.

CDR3 loop: CASSPGGTGEQYF. CDR3 coding DNA: TGTGCCAGCAGCCCAGGGGGGACAGGCGAGCAGTACTTC. This chain joins TRBV7-2 and TRBJ2-7; 8 bases map to TRBD1. The CDR3 is 13 residues long. The junction had 6 bases not matched to a gene; V was cut back by 5 bases and J by 6 bases. Germline CDR1 and CDR2: SGHTA and FQGNSA.

This clone was found once. The chain recombines TRBV19 with TRBJ1-4; TRBD1 might be the D (5 bases). The CDR3 is 16 amino acids. V lost 8 bases to trimming and J lost 0 bases, with 16 bases between them. The germline gives CDR1 LNHDA, CDR2 SQIVND (reference sequence). The DNA of the CDR3 is TGTGCCAGTGGATCCTGGGGGAACCCAACTAATGAAAAACTGTTTTTT. This gives the protein CASGSWGNPTNEKLFF.

This clone appeared a single time. The DNA for the CDR3 is TGTGCCAGCAGCTACCGGGACAAGACTCAGCCCCAGCATTTT. Its protein product is CASSYRDKTQPQHF. V gene TRBV7-2 combines with J gene TRBJ1-5, with a possible D match to TRBD1 (6 bases). This CDR3 is built from 14 residues. V lost 4 bases and J 6 bases, leaving 13 bases between the germline ends. Germline assignment: CDR1 SGHTA and CDR2 FQGNSA. The variable domain in full, completed from reference TRBV7-2 and TRBJ1-5, reads GAGVSQSPSNKVTEKGKDVELRCDPISGHTALYWYRQSLGQGLEFLIYFQGNSAPDKSGLPSDRFSAERTGGSVSTLTIQRTQQEDSAVYLCASSYRDKTQPQHFGDGTRLSIL.

CDR3 residues: CASSFAYEQYF. The CDR3 DNA reads as TGTGCCAGCAGCTTTGCCTACGAGCAGTACTTC. V gene TRBV11-2 combines with J gene TRBJ2-7; D gene uncertain. This CDR3 spans 11 amino acids. Germline values: CDR1 SGHAT, CDR2 FQNNGV. Trimming took 3 bases from V and 2 from J, leaving 2 bases between them.

The CDR3 coding sequence is TGTGCCAGCAACAGGGGGCTAGCCAAAAACATTCAGTACTTC. It codes for CASNRGLAKNIQYF. V gene TRBV2 combines with J gene TRBJ2-4; 9 nucleotides align to TRBD1. Germline values: CDR1 SNHLY, CDR2 FYNNEI. This CDR3 has 14 residues. V lost 7 bases, J lost 0 bases, and 1 base stayed unmatched.

The chain joins TRBV6-6 to TRBJ1-5; D is perhaps TRBD1 (5 bases). The CDR3 loop spans 16 amino acids. The V end lost 7 bases, the J end lost 3 bases, and 19 bases lay between the germline ends. From germline, CDR1 is MNHNY and CDR2 SVGAGI (reference sequence). The CDR3 here is CASTRTSGGINQPQHF. As DNA, the CDR3 is TGTGCCAGCACAAGAACGAGTGGGGGGATCAATCAGCCCCAGCATTTT.

V is TRBV20-1 and J is TRBJ2-3, with D hard to call. Germline CDR1 reads DFQATT; CDR2 reads SNEGSKA (reference sequence). This CDR3 is built from 10 residues. The V end was cut by 5 bases, the J end by 5 bases, with 5 bases between. The CDR3 loop reads CSAQVDTQYF. CDR3 DNA sequence: TGCAGTGCTCAGGTAGATACGCAGTATTTT.

CDR3 region: CASSVDSRSSGNTIYF. In DNA form, the CDR3 reads TGTGCCAGCAGCGTAGACTCCCGGAGCTCTGGAAACACCATATATTTT. The chain joins TRBV9 to TRBJ1-3; D gene unclear. Trimming took off 0 bases at V and 0 bases at J, with 10 bases between the two ends. CDR3 length: 16 amino acids. The V gene's germline CDR1 is SGDLS and CDR2 YYNGEE. Combining the CDR3 with reference TRBV9 and TRBJ1-3 gives the whole variable domain DSGVTQTPKHLITATGQRVTLRCSPRSGDLSVYWYQQSLDQGLQFLIQYYNGEERAKGNILERFSAQQFPDLHSELNLSSLELGDSALYFCASSVDSRSSGNTIYFGEGSWLTVV.

The chain recombines TRBV5-1 with TRBJ2-5; TRBD2 is a possible D gene (6 bases). This CDR3 region has 15 residues. V was cut by 5 bases and J by 2 bases, with 16 bases left in between. Germline CDR1 SGHRS, CDR2 YFSETQ. CDR3 sequence reads: CASRPQTSSQETQYF. The CDR3 region has the DNA TGCGCCAGCAGGCCCCAGACTAGTTCGCAAGAGACCCAGTACTTC.

The V call is TRBV5-6, the J call TRBJ1-2, with 10 bases lining up with TRBD1. The CDR3 covers 14 residues. V was pared by 4 bases and J by 3 bases, with 3 bases of the junction left unmatched. Per germline, CDR1 SGHDT and CDR2 YYEEEE. The CDR3: CASSGGQGYYGYTF. Here the CDR3 DNA reads TGTGCCAGCAGCGGGGGACAGGGGTACTATGGCTACACCTTC.

This rearrangement joins TRBV18 to TRBJ2-3, with 7 positions matching TRBD1. CDR1 KGHSH and CDR2 LQKENI come from the germline V gene. The CDR3 has 18 residues. With V trimmed by 3 bases and J by 1 base, 13 bases remained unmatched. CDR3 DNA sequence: TGTGCCAGCTCACCGGGTGACAGGGTCCCACTAGGCACAGATACGCAGTATTTT. Residues: CASSPGDRVPLGTDTQYF.

The rearrangement joins TRBV18 to TRBJ1-2, with TRBD1 matching over 7 bases. With 5 bases clipped from V and 5 bases from J, the junction kept 14 bases outside the gene matches. Germline loops: CDR1 KGHSH, CDR2 LQKENI. The CDR3 is 16 residues long. CDR3 amino acids: CASSETGTEGFYGYTF. The CDR3 region has the DNA TGTGCCAGCTCAGAGACCGGGACAGAGGGCTTTTATGGCTACACCTTC.

CDR3 amino acids: CASSPGGEGGVYSPLHF. DNA of the CDR3: TGTGCCAGCAGCCCAGGGGGTGAAGGGGGAGTTTATTCACCCCTCCACTTT. This rearrangement joins TRBV7-2 to TRBJ1-6; 7 bases are shared with TRBD1. CDR3 length: 17 residues. V dropped 5 bases and J dropped 8; count of bases not matched to a gene: 15. Germline lookup yields CDR1 SGHTA and CDR2 FQGNSA.

The rearrangement links TRBV14 to TRBJ1-2; 8 bases align to TRBD1. The J segment lost 4 bases and the V segment lost 3 bases, leaving 10 bases of the junction unmatched. Germline V gives CDR1 SGHDN, CDR2 FVKESK. This CDR3 comprises 16 residues. Here the CDR3 reads CASSHSGTGRVYGYTF. As DNA, the CDR3 is TGTGCCAGCAGCCATTCCGGGACAGGTCGTGTCTATGGCTACACCTTC.

The CDR3 loop reads CASSLFVGQPQHF. As DNA, the CDR3 is TGTGCCAGCAGTTTATTCGTCGGTCAGCCCCAGCATTTT. The rearrangement uses TRBV28 and TRBJ1-5; D remains unclear. CDR1 is MDHEN, CDR2 SYDVKM, per germline. The CDR3 is 13 residues long. With 1 base removed from V and 6 bases from J, the gap between germline ends came to 7 bases. The full variable domain, its missing parts supplied by reference TRBV28 and TRBJ1-5, is DVKVTQSSRYLVKRTGEKVFLECVQDMDHENMFWYRQDPGLGLRLIYFSYDVKMKEKGDIPEGYSVSREKKERFSLILESASTNQTSMYLCASSLFVGQPQHFGDGTRLSIL.

Notes on this clone: Because it lacks the conserved phenylalanine or tryptophan at the end, this CDR3 is likely a read error. No DNA is shown, since the ends of the CDR3 on it are uncertain; the CDR3 is the one TCRdb lists. This rearrangement joins TRBV12-2 to TRBJ2-7; the D call of TRBD1 is as the table states it, not checked on the DNA. TRBV12-2 is reported as a pseudogene. Including both end residues, the CDR3 is 12 amino acids long. CDR3 in amino acids: CASRLTGQGNFS.